The rows below give T cell receptor beta chains drawn from one sample of a study of OX40 agonist ivuxolimab in advanced cancers. The protocol was immunoSEQ multiplex PCR, while the TCRdb copy is restricted to in-frame clones and leaves out a portion. The repertoire consists of tens of thousands of clones, with about three quarters occurring once and the leading ten covering 14%. Source: CD4+ or CD8+ T cells sorted from blood, taken in a trial of the OX40 agonist ivuxolimab. These receptors originate from an adult with an advanced solid tumor such as melanoma, head and neck, liver or kidney cancer. Both conserved end residues are part of each CDR3. The D gene is left open where the match is weak. A clone size is listed for some rows: how often the clone was seen (once, few, many), or a class if it is expanded.

J: TRBJ1-5
V: TRBV6-5
D: .
size: .
CDR3: CARGGGDSNQPQHF
DNA: TGTGCCAGGGGAGGAGGGGATAGCAATCAGCCCCAGCATTTT

J: TRBJ2-7
V: TRBV2
D: TRBD1
size: .
CDR3: CASSYGGQGSYEQYF
DNA: TGTGCCAGCAGTTACGGAGGACAGGGGTCCTACGAGCAGTACTTC

J: TRBJ1-5
V: TRBV2
D: .
size: .
CDR3: CASDGEGFIVNQPQHF
DNA: TGTGCCAGCGATGGCGAAGGGTTCATTGTCAATCAGCCCCAGCATTTT

J: TRBJ2-3
V: TRBV6-4
D: TRBD2
size: .
CDR3: CASSDSSGGAADTQYF
DNA: TGTGCCAGCAGTGACTCGAGCGGGGGGGCCGCAGATACGCAGTATTTT

J: TRBJ1-1
V: TRBV7-6
D: .
size: once
CDR3: CASKGGDLEAFF
DNA: TGTGCCAGCAAGGGGGGAGACCTTGAAGCTTTCTTT

J: TRBJ2-1
V: TRBV29-1
D: .
size: .
CDR3: CSPVGGASYNEQFF
DNA: TGCAGCCCCGTGGGGGGGGCTTCCTACAATGAGCAGTTCTTC

J: TRBJ2-5
V: TRBV6-5
D: .
size: .
CDR3: CASRWSDQETQYF
DNA: TGTGCCAGCAGGTGGAGTGACCAAGAGACCCAGTACTTC

J: TRBJ2-7
V: TRBV6-1
D: TRBD1
size: .
CDR3: CASSEGGTGGEDEQYF
DNA: TGTGCCAGCAGTGAAGGCGGGACAGGGGGTGAGGACGAGCAGTACTTC

J: TRBJ1-3
V: TRBV14
D: .
size: .
CDR3: CASSQVIDPDPTIYF
DNA: TGTGCCAGCAGCCAAGTAATCGACCCTGATCCCACCATATATTTT

J: TRBJ2-1
V: TRBV11-2
D: TRBD2
size: once
CDR3: CASSLPAGGYNEQFF
DNA: TGTGCCAGCAGCTTACCAGCGGGGGGTTACAATGAGCAGTTCTTC

J: TRBJ2-1
V: TRBV6-5
D: .
size: medium-sized
CDR3: CASSYSPSSANEQFF
DNA: TGTGCCAGCAGTTACTCGCCCTCTAGCGCCAATGAGCAGTTCTTC

J: TRBJ2-7
V: TRBV19
D: TRBD1
size: .
CDR3: CASSPTGDEQYF
DNA: TGTGCCAGTAGTCCTACAGGGGACGAGCAGTACTTC

J: TRBJ2-7
V: TRBV6-5
D: .
size: .
CDR3: CASSYGAGWNEQYF
DNA: TGTGCCAGCAGTTACGGGGCAGGGTGGAACGAGCAGTACTTC

J: TRBJ1-2
V: TRBV7-6
D: .
size: medium-sized
CDR3: CASSPKDTEYGYTF
DNA: TGTGCCAGCAGCCCGAAGGACACGGAGTATGGCTACACCTTC

J: TRBJ2-3
V: TRBV19
D: .
size: few
CDR3: CASTPPQSDTQYF
DNA: TGTGCCAGTACCCCCCCGCAGTCAGATACGCAGTATTTT

J: TRBJ2-6
V: TRBV7-3
D: .
size: .
CDR3: CASSYVRLQSRANVLTF
DNA: TGTGCCAGCAGCTACGTACGCTTACAAAGTCGGGCCAACGTCCTGACTTTC

J: TRBJ2-2
V: TRBV11-2
D: .
size: .
CDR3: CASSSTRGADTGELFF
DNA: TGTGCCAGCAGCTCAACGAGGGGCGCGGACACCGGGGAGCTGTTTTTT

J: TRBJ2-3
V: TRBV9
D: TRBD2
size: few
CDR3: CASSVGDSGGVSDTQYF
DNA: TGTGCCAGCAGCGTAGGTGATAGCGGGGGGGTCTCGGATACGCAGTATTTT

J: TRBJ2-1
V: TRBV4-3
D: .
size: .
CDR3: CASKGSSYNEQFF
DNA: TGCGCCAGCAAGGGGAGCTCCTACAATGAGCAGTTCTTC

J: TRBJ2-3
V: TRBV7-8
D: TRBD2
size: .
CDR3: CASSLYVAGGLTDTQYF
DNA: TGTGCCAGCAGCTTATATGTAGCGGGGGGCCTCACAGATACGCAGTATTTT

J: TRBJ1-2
V: TRBV4-1
D: .
size: .
CDR3: CASSPQGLTLGYGYTF
DNA: TGCGCCAGCAGCCCCCAAGGACTGACTCTAGGGTATGGCTACACCTTC

J: TRBJ2-1
V: TRBV7-2
D: TRBD2
size: .
CDR3: CASSRIAGGNNEQFF
DNA: TGTGCCAGCAGCCGGATAGCGGGGGGTAATAATGAGCAGTTCTTC

J: TRBJ2-3
V: TRBV6-6
D: .
size: .
CDR3: CASSYSMTNTDTQYF
DNA: TGTGCCAGCAGTTACTCGATGACTAACACAGATACGCAGTATTTT

J: TRBJ2-7
V: TRBV27
D: .
size: .
CDR3: CASSFSKSAYEQYF
DNA: TGTGCCAGCAGTTTTTCGAAATCGGCCTACGAGCAGTACTTC

J: TRBJ2-7
V: TRBV5-4
D: TRBD2
size: .
CDR3: CASSTSGGAPGEQYF
DNA: TGTGCCAGCAGCACAAGCGGGGGGGCCCCGGGTGAGCAGTACTTC

J: TRBJ2-7
V: TRBV4-3
D: .
size: .
CDR3: CASSQGWPGSYEQYF
DNA: TGCGCCAGCAGCCAAGGGTGGCCGGGTTCCTACGAGCAGTACTTC

J: TRBJ2-7
V: TRBV4-2
D: TRBD1
size: few
CDR3: CASSAGTGGGYEQYF
DNA: TGTGCCAGCAGCGCCGGGACAGGAGGGGGCTACGAGCAGTACTTC

J: TRBJ1-1
V: TRBV19
D: .
size: .
CDR3: CASSINNRGGTEAFF
DNA: TGTGCCAGTAGTATTAATAACCGGGGGGGCACTGAAGCTTTCTTT

J: TRBJ1-5
V: TRBV19
D: .
size: .
CDR3: CASSIFQGLSQPQHF
DNA: TGTGCCAGTAGTATTTTCCAGGGGTTAAGTCAGCCCCAGCATTTT

J: TRBJ2-3
V: TRBV2
D: .
size: .
CDR3: CASSVWDSARTDTQYF
DNA: TGTGCCAGCAGTGTCTGGGACTCGGCCCGCACAGATACGCAGTATTTT

J: TRBJ2-7
V: TRBV6-1
D: .
size: few
CDR3: CASSMLGPAYEQYF
DNA: TGTGCCAGCAGTATGTTAGGTCCAGCCTACGAGCAGTACTTC

J: TRBJ2-7
V: TRBV6-6
D: TRBD2
size: .
CDR3: CASSHGLAGDYEQYF
DNA: TGTGCCAGCAGCCACGGACTAGCGGGGGACTACGAGCAGTACTTC

J: TRBJ2-7
V: TRBV6-1
D: .
size: .
CDR3: CASYGGGTYEQYF
DNA: TGTGCCAGCTATGGGGGCGGAACCTACGAGCAGTACTTC